The next 29 T cell receptor beta chains were all read from a single sample in a study of OX40 agonist ivuxolimab in advanced cancers. TCRdb keeps only in-frame clones here, not all; method: immunoSEQ multiplex PCR. The sample yields 60,000 or so clones, around 83% seen once. The sequences come from CD4+ or CD8+ T cells sorted from blood, collected in a trial of the OX40 agonist ivuxolimab. The receptors were sampled from an adult with an advanced solid tumor such as melanoma, head and neck, liver or kidney cancer.

V is TRBV6-5 and J is TRBJ1-5; weak D call: TRBD1 (5 bases). This CDR3 contains 15 residues. Trimming left V 6 bases short and J 0 bases short, with 12 bases between. Germline values: CDR1 MNHEY, CDR2 SVGAGI. CDR3 loop: CASRPGGPSNQPQHF. The CDR3 nucleotides are TGTGCCAGCAGACCCGGGGGACCTAGCAATCAGCCCCAGCATTTT.

The chain employs TRBV7-2 and TRBJ1-2; 7 bases align to TRBD1. Losses at the gene ends were 5 bases for V and 4 bases for J; bases not matched to a gene: 10. The CDR3 has 15 residues. Germline-derived CDR1 and CDR2 are SGHTA and FQGNSA. The CDR3 protein is CASSGPGQWSYGYTF. The CDR3 DNA reads as TGTGCCAGCAGCGGACCGGGACAGTGGTCCTATGGCTACACCTTC.

The chain combines TRBV30 with TRBJ1-3, with D unclear. The V end was cut by 4 bases, the J end by 4 bases, with 14 bases between. Germline V gene lookup returns CDR1 GTSNPN and CDR2 SVGIG (reference sequence). The CDR3 is made up of 14 amino acids. For the CDR3, the DNA is TGTGCCTGGACCCCAGTGGGGAGGGGAAACACCATATATTTT. This translates into CAWTPVGRGNTIYF.

The rearrangement joins TRBV30 to TRBJ1-6; weak D call: TRBD1 (6 bases). The CDR3 has 16 residues. Germline assignment: CDR1 GTSNPN and CDR2 SVGIG (reference sequence). The V and J ends lost 0 bases and 10 bases respectively, with 19 bases between them. CDR3 region: CAWSVQGRGPQSPLHF. The CDR3 DNA reads as TGTGCCTGGAGTGTACAGGGCAGGGGCCCCCAGTCACCCCTCCACTTT. The complete variable domain, with remaining parts taken from reference TRBV30 and TRBJ1-6, reads SQTIHQWPATLVQPVGSPLSLECTVEGTSNPNLYWYRQAAGRGLQLLFYSVGIGQISSEVPQNLSASRPQDRQFILSSKKLLLSDSGFYLCAWSVQGRGPQSPLHFGNGTRLTVT.

The chain combines TRBV29-1 with TRBJ1-1; unclear D gene. CDR3 length: 11 amino acids. Trimming pared 7 bases from V and 3 bases from J, leaving 9 bases between. The germline V gene has CDR1 SQVTM and CDR2 ANQGSEA. The CDR3 coding sequence is TGCAGCGCATCAGGTTACACTGAAGCTTTCTTT. Translated: CSASGYTEAFF. Together with reference TRBV29-1 and TRBJ1-1, the CDR3 gives the full variable domain: SAVISQKPSRDICQRGTSLTIQCQVDSQVTMMFWYRQQPGQSLTLIATANQGSEATYESGFVIDKFPISRPNLTFSTLTVSNMSPEDSSIYLCSASGYTEAFFGQGTRLTVV.

This clone qualifies as medium-sized. This rearrangement joins TRBV9 to TRBJ1-3, with D unclear. CDR3 length: 13 amino acids. V was shortened by 1 base and J by 8 bases, with 10 bases between the two germline ends. Germline CDR1 is SGDLS and CDR2 is YYNGEE. This CDR3 reads CASSVRGQDTIYF. The CDR3, as DNA: TGTGCCAGCAGCGTACGGGGTCAAGACACCATATATTTT.

There are a few counts of this clone. This chain links TRBV5-4 with TRBJ2-7, with 9 bases that match TRBD2. Germline V gives CDR1 SGHNT, CDR2 YYREEE (reference sequence). Germline trimming cut 3 bases from V and 3 bases from J; bases unmatched to any gene: 7. The CDR3 consists of 15 residues. CDR3 in amino acids: CASSSSGRFGYEQYF. As DNA, the CDR3 is TGTGCCAGCAGCTCCAGCGGGAGGTTCGGCTACGAGCAGTACTTC.

The chain carries TRBV28 and TRBJ2-3; D not certain. The V gene lost 8 bases and the J gene lost 3 bases, with 6 bases spanning the gap. CDR3 length: 11 residues. The V gene's germline CDR1 is MDHEN and CDR2 SYDVKM. The CDR3 DNA sequence: TGTGCCAGCTGGGCGACAGATACGCAGTATTTT. It encodes CASWATDTQYF.

The chain links TRBV19 to TRBJ2-2; D gene ambiguous. V lost 7 bases and J 0 bases, leaving 15 bases between the germline ends. This CDR3 has 16 residues. Germline lookup yields CDR1 LNHDA and CDR2 SQIVND (reference sequence). Here the CDR3 reads CASTLSAVANTGELFF. CDR3 nucleotides: TGTGCCAGTACCCTCAGTGCCGTTGCGAACACCGGGGAGCTGTTTTTT. The variable domain in full, completed from reference TRBV19 and TRBJ2-2, reads DGGITQSPKYLFRKEGQNVTLSCEQNLNHDAMYWYRQDPGQGLRLIYYSQIVNDFQKGDIAEGYSVSREKKESFPLTVTSAQKNPTAFYLCASTLSAVANTGELFFGEGSRLTVL.

The genes are TRBV11-2 and TRBJ1-5; D is possibly TRBD1 (6 bases). Trimming took 0 bases from V and 7 from J, leaving 13 bases between them. The CDR3 extends over 15 amino acids. CDR1 and CDR2 from the germline V gene are SGHAT and FQNNGV. The CDR3 is CASSLDLGGGQPQHF. The CDR3 nucleotides are TGTGCCAGCAGCTTAGATCTCGGGGGGGGCCAGCCCCAGCATTTT.

This rearrangement joins TRBV30 to TRBJ1-2; D possibly corresponds to TRBD1 (5 bases). The CDR3 runs to 13 residues. V was cut by 4 bases and J by 3 bases, with 12 bases left in between. Germline values: CDR1 GTSNPN, CDR2 SVGIG (reference sequence). The CDR3 region is CAWKITGHYGYTF. DNA for the CDR3: TGTGCCTGGAAAATCACAGGCCACTATGGCTACACCTTC.

This clone is a singleton in its sample. V usage is TRBV6-6 and J usage is TRBJ1-2; D gene ambiguous. From germline, CDR1 is MNHNY and CDR2 SVGAGI (reference sequence). The V and J ends lost 2 bases and 5 bases respectively, with 9 bases between them. This CDR3 has 13 residues. CDR3 sequence: CASSYRAGYGYTF. CDR3 DNA: TGTGCCAGCAGTTACCGTGCTGGGTATGGCTACACCTTC.

This clone has just one count. The chain has TRBV7-2 and TRBJ2-5; D may be TRBD2 (5 bases). CDR1 and CDR2 (germline): SGHTA, FQGNSA. Deletions cut 5 bases from V and 9 bases from J, with 13 bases between. This CDR3 comprises 12 residues. The CDR3 DNA reads as TGTGCCAGCAGCCCGGGGATGGTCGCCCAGTACTTC. Protein product: CASSPGMVAQYF.

The genes are TRBV4-2 and TRBJ2-7; D unresolved. The CDR3 consists of 14 residues. Trimming took off 5 bases at V and 2 bases at J, with 13 bases between the two ends. CDR1 LGHNA and CDR2 YNFKEQ come from the germline V gene. CDR3 amino acids: CASSFELAPYEQYF. The CDR3 region has the DNA TGTGCCAGCAGCTTCGAGTTGGCCCCCTACGAGCAGTACTTC.

V and J are TRBV7-2 and TRBJ2-7; TRBD1 agrees at 8 bases. CDR1 and CDR2 from the germline V gene are SGHTA and FQGNSA. The junction had 5 bases not matched to a gene; V was cut back by 5 bases and J by 2 bases. The CDR3 contains 14 residues. The CDR3 coding sequence is TGTGCCAGCAGCCCGACAGGGGCCGCCTACGAGCAGTACTTC. Residues: CASSPTGAAYEQYF.

This chain links TRBV4-3 with TRBJ1-1, with D possibly being TRBD1 (6 bases). CDR1 and CDR2 from the germline V gene are LGHNA and YSLEER. Trimming took off 0 bases at V and 1 base at J, with 9 bases between the two ends. This CDR3 contains 15 residues. The CDR3 is CASSQEGRGNTEAFF. Here the CDR3 DNA reads TGCGCCAGCAGCCAAGAGGGCAGGGGGAACACTGAAGCTTTCTTT.

This rearrangement joins TRBV9 to TRBJ2-1; the D is unclear. V lost 0 bases and J lost 5, with 6 bases in between. This CDR3 is 13 amino acids long. The germline CDR1 and CDR2 sequences are SGDLS and YYNGEE. The CDR3 coding sequence is TGTGCCAGCAGCGTAGGGCCTAACAATGAGCAGTTCTTC. It yields the protein CASSVGPNNEQFF. Full variable domain (outside the CDR3, taken from reference TRBV9 and TRBJ2-1): DSGVTQTPKHLITATGQRVTLRCSPRSGDLSVYWYQQSLDQGLQFLIQYYNGEERAKGNILERFSAQQFPDLHSELNLSSLELGDSALYFCASSVGPNNEQFFGPGTRLTVL.

V usage is TRBV15 and J usage is TRBJ2-5, with D tentatively TRBD1 (6 bases). Germline assignment: CDR1 LNHNV and CDR2 YYDKDF (reference sequence). The CDR3 is 14 amino acids. With 4 bases removed from V and 3 bases from J, the gap between germline ends came to 12 bases. The chain's CDR3 is CATSTGTTKETQYF. The CDR3 DNA sequence: TGTGCCACCAGCACCGGGACAACAAAAGAGACCCAGTACTTC.

The rearrangement links TRBV30 to TRBJ1-2; unclear D gene. From germline, CDR1 is GTSNPN and CDR2 SVGIG (reference sequence). This CDR3 spans 10 amino acids. Between the trimmed V and J ends, which lost 3 bases and 8 bases, there was a span of 7 bases. The CDR3 loop reads CAWRSVGYTF. For the CDR3, the DNA is TGTGCCTGGAGGTCGGTCGGCTACACCTTC.

V usage is TRBV25-1 and J usage is TRBJ2-3, with D hard to call. V was cut by 0 bases and J by 2 bases, with 6 bases left in between. CDR3 length equals 14 residues. Germline V CDR1 and CDR2: MGHDK, SYGVNS. CDR3 bases: TGTGCCAGCAGTGAATATCACTCCACAGATACGCAGTATTTT. Protein: CASSEYHSTDTQYF.

The CDR3 nucleotides read TGTGCCAGTAGTATACGAGGGGGCACCGGGCCCCAGCATTTT. Translating it yields CASSIRGGTGPQHF. The J gene is TRBJ1-5, the V gene TRBV19, with 7 positions matching TRBD1. This CDR3 region has 14 residues. Trimming cost V 2 bases and J 9 bases; bases outside gene matches: 7. Germline V CDR1 and CDR2: LNHDA, SQIVND (reference sequence).

DNA of the CDR3: TGTGCCAGCGCGGACAATCAGCCCCAGCATTTT. As protein: CASADNQPQHF. The rearrangement joins TRBV5-8 to TRBJ1-5; D ambiguous. Germline lookup yields CDR1 SGHTS and CDR2 YDEGEE. V was trimmed by 7 bases and J by 3 bases, leaving 5 bases between them. CDR3 length: 11 amino acids.

A single count supports this clone. The chain has TRBV4-3 and TRBJ2-3; 7 bases line up with TRBD1. The junction had 10 bases not matched to a gene; V was cut back by 5 bases and J by 8 bases. Germline CDR1 and CDR2: LGHNA and YSLEER. CDR3 length: 14 amino acids. The CDR3 spells CASSYRDSGSTQYF. DNA of the CDR3: TGCGCCAGCAGCTACCGGGACAGTGGGTCTACGCAGTATTTT.

The chain carries TRBV5-8 and TRBJ2-1; 10 positions match TRBD2. Looked up from germline, CDR1 is SGHTS and CDR2 is YDEGEE. Unmatched junction bases numbered 8, after V lost 7 bases and J lost 7 bases. There are 14 residues in the CDR3. The CDR3 loop reads CASRVLAGRNEQFF. The CDR3 DNA reads as TGTGCCAGCCGGGTACTAGCGGGGAGAAATGAGCAGTTCTTC.

This clone occurred a few times. The rearrangement links TRBV5-4 to TRBJ2-3; D remains ambiguous. V was shortened by 4 bases and J by 0 bases, with 18 bases between the two germline ends. CDR3 length: 17 amino acids. CDR1 is SGHNT and CDR2 is YYREEE in the germline V gene (reference sequence). The CDR3 sequence: CASSPLSRSRSTDTQYF. CDR3 coding DNA: TGTGCCAGCAGCCCCCTCAGTCGGTCCCGGAGCACAGATACGCAGTATTTT.

V gene TRBV19 combines with J gene TRBJ2-7; TRBD2 matches 12 bases. The length of the CDR3 is 14 residues. The germline CDR1 and CDR2 sequences are LNHDA and SQIVND (reference sequence). V was pared by 5 bases and J by 7 bases, with 6 bases of the junction left unmatched. This chain's CDR3 is CASSPRLAGEEQYF. DNA for the CDR3: TGTGCCAGTAGTCCTCGACTAGCGGGAGAGGAGCAGTACTTC.

This chain joins TRBV10-2 and TRBJ2-7, with 7 bases aligning to TRBD2. The CDR3 is 15 amino acids. Trimming at V came to 0 bases and at J to 2 bases, leaving 4 bases not matched to a gene. Germline CDR1 and CDR2: WSHSY and SAAADI. The CDR3 nucleotides are TGCGCCAGCAGTGAGTCCTCTAGCGGTACCTACGAGCAGTACTTC. It yields the protein CASSESSSGTYEQYF.

The J gene is TRBJ1-5, the V gene TRBV4-1, with D perhaps TRBD1 (5 bases). Trimming removed 3 bases from V and 7 bases from J, with 16 bases in between. CDR1 is MGHRA, CDR2 YSYEKL, per germline. The CDR3 is made up of 15 amino acids. Here the CDR3 reads CASSQETGPAQPQHF. Here the CDR3 DNA reads TGCGCCAGCAGCCAGGAAACAGGTCCGGCACAGCCCCAGCATTTT.

The chain employs TRBV18 and TRBJ1-4; TRBD1 is a possible D gene (6 bases). The germline V and J ends were trimmed by 5 bases and 3 bases, with 10 bases remaining between them. Germline loops: CDR1 KGHSH, CDR2 LQKENI. This CDR3 has 14 residues. The CDR3 DNA reads as TGTGCCAGCTCAGCCACAGGGTCTAATGAAAAACTGTTTTTT. Translated: CASSATGSNEKLFF.